Presented here are 31 T cell receptor beta chains from one specimen sequenced in a study of shared clonotypes between healthy human individuals. Sequencing used immunoSEQ multiplex PCR; TCRdb keeps in-frame clones, though not all of them. The sample records about 1.1 million clones, roughly 80% being singletons. The sequenced sample was memory CD4+ T cells from PBMCs. Documented subset: CD45RA-negative fraction. These receptors all come from a man in his late teens or twenties in good health. Some clones in this sample may be carry-over from other donors' samples.

This clone was seen a single time. The chain combines TRBV30 with TRBJ1-2; tentatively, D is TRBD1 (5 bases). CDR1 and CDR2 from the germline V gene are GTSNPN and SVGIG (reference sequence). V lost 4 bases and J lost 4, with 16 bases in between. The CDR3 runs to 14 residues. CDR3 nucleotide sequence: TGTGCCTGGACCCCCCAGACAGTTAGCTATGGCTACACCTTC. Protein product: CAWTPQTVSYGYTF. Variable domain in full (rest from reference TRBV30 and TRBJ1-2): SQTIHQWPATLVQPVGSPLSLECTVEGTSNPNLYWYRQAAGRGLQLLFYSVGIGQISSEVPQNLSASRPQDRQFILSSKKLLLSDSGFYLCAWTPQTVSYGYTFGSGTRLTVV.

CDR3 protein: CATANRSSYNEQFF. The DNA for the CDR3 is TGTGCCACCGCGAATAGGAGCTCCTACAATGAGCAGTTCTTC. This chain links TRBV10-3 with TRBJ2-1; D unclear. The V end lost 10 bases, the J end lost 0 bases, and 13 bases lay between the germline ends. There are 14 residues in the CDR3. Germline V lookup: CDR1 ENHRY, CDR2 SYGVKD.

This chain joins TRBV13 and TRBJ1-1; 9 bases agree with TRBD1. The CDR3 consists of 16 residues. The V and J ends lost 6 bases and 0 bases, in that order; junction bases with no gene match: 8. Germline CDR1 reads PRHDT; CDR2 reads FYEKMQ (reference sequence). DNA of the CDR3: TGTGCCAGCAGAGAGTACAGGGGGCGCCTGAACACTGAAGCTTTCTTT. It yields the protein CASREYRGRLNTEAFF.

This clone was counted only a few times. The chain couples TRBV7-8 to TRBJ2-3; 9 bases align to TRBD2. J was trimmed by 1 base and V by 5 bases; bases with no gene match: 7. This CDR3 has 16 amino acids. Per the germline V gene, CDR1 is SGHVS and CDR2 is FQNEAQ. The CDR3 DNA sequence: TGTGCCAGCAGCCCTGCCGGGACTAGCCGCACAGATACGCAGTATTTT. It encodes CASSPAGTSRTDTQYF.

The rearrangement links TRBV2 to TRBJ2-5; D ambiguous. This CDR3 spans 14 amino acids. The V end lost 2 bases, the J end lost 4 bases, and 11 bases lay between the germline ends. Per the germline V gene, CDR1 is SNHLY and CDR2 is FYNNEI. CDR3 amino acids: CASSERVSGETQYF. DNA of the CDR3: TGTGCCAGCAGTGAAAGGGTGTCGGGAGAGACCCAGTACTTC. Full variable domain (rest looked up from reference TRBV2 and TRBJ2-5): EPEVTQTPSHQVTQMGQEVILRCVPISNHLYFYWYRQILGQKVEFLVSFYNNEISEKSEIFDDQFSVERPDGSNFTLKIRSTKLEDSAMYFCASSERVSGETQYFGPGTRLLVL.

As to this clone: A far bigger clonotype differs at one base, so this is likely a read error. This sample also contains other DNA sequences that code for the same CDR3. J is TRBJ1-1 and V is TRBV13; D ambiguous. The CDR3 has 13 residues. The germline V gene has CDR1 PRHDT and CDR2 FYEKMQ (reference sequence). The V end lost 0 bases, the J end lost 1 base, and 3 bases lay between the germline ends. The CDR3 DNA sequence: TGTGCCAGCAGCTTAGGTGGGAACACTGAAGCTTTCTTT. Translation: CASSLGGNTEAFF.

The J gene is TRBJ2-7, the V gene TRBV7-9, with TRBD1 matching 8 bases. Trimming took 5 bases from V and 4 from J; bases not matched to a gene: 10. This CDR3 is built from 15 residues. Germline V CDR1 and CDR2: SEHNR, FQNEAQ (reference sequence). The CDR3 here is CASSPRWDRPYEQYF. As DNA, the CDR3 is TGTGCCAGCAGCCCGAGATGGGACAGGCCGTACGAGCAGTACTTC.

V and J are TRBV10-3 and TRBJ1-2; D possibly corresponds to TRBD1 (5 bases). The CDR3 loop spans 16 amino acids. Deletions cut 0 bases from V and 6 bases from J, with 17 bases between. Germline V gene sequence: CDR1 ENHRY, CDR2 SYGVKD. Here the CDR3 reads CAISESQGGRADGYTF. The CDR3 nucleotides are TGTGCCATCAGTGAGTCGCAGGGAGGCAGGGCGGATGGCTACACCTTC.

DNA of the CDR3: TGTGCCAGCAGTTCCGGGACAGGGACGGCTGGAAACACCATATATTTT. It yields the protein CASSSGTGTAGNTIYF. The rearrangement joins TRBV6-5 to TRBJ1-3, with 9 positions matching TRBD1. This CDR3 has 16 residues. The V gene's germline CDR1 is MNHEY and CDR2 SVGAGI. V trimming: 4 bases; J trimming: 2 bases; junction bases outside the gene matches: 6.

The J gene is TRBJ1-2, the V gene TRBV30, with a tentative D call TRBD1 (6 bases). Per the germline V gene, CDR1 is GTSNPN and CDR2 is SVGIG (reference sequence). This CDR3 is 14 amino acids long. Trimming stripped 8 bases from V and 13 bases from J, with 29 bases between. The CDR3 nucleotides read TGTGCCCGCGAAAGACAGACAGGCTTCGGGTACTTCACCTTC. It encodes CARERQTGFGYFTF.

CDR3 amino acids: CATSRAADYGYTF. CDR3 DNA sequence: TGTGCCACCAGCAGAGCAGCAGACTATGGCTACACCTTC. The genes are TRBV15 and TRBJ1-2; D is undetermined. The germline gives CDR1 LNHNV, CDR2 YYDKDF (reference sequence). V lost 1 base and J 3 bases, leaving 6 bases between the germline ends. This CDR3 is 13 amino acids long.

The chain joins TRBV5-4 to TRBJ2-7, with D maybe TRBD2 (6 bases). V dropped 4 bases and J dropped 6 bases, with 17 bases sitting between them. The CDR3 runs 14 residues. CDR1 and CDR2 (germline): SGHNT, YYREEE (reference sequence). CDR3 in DNA: TGTGCCAGCAGCGCGGACTGGGGAGCGGGCGAGCAGTACTTC. Translation: CASSADWGAGEQYF. Looking up the rest from reference TRBV5-4 and TRBJ2-7 gives the full variable domain: ETGVTQSPTHLIKTRGQQVTLRCSSQSGHNTVSWYQQALGQGPQFIFQYYREEENGRGNFPPRFSGLQFPNYSSELNVNALELDDSALYLCASSADWGAGEQYFGPGTRLTVT.

J is TRBJ1-1 and V is TRBV2; D is uncertain. CDR3 size: 13 residues. The V end was cut by 6 bases, the J end by 6 bases, with 14 bases between. The germline gives CDR1 SNHLY, CDR2 FYNNEI. CDR3 sequence reads: CASREGLESEAFF. As DNA, the CDR3 is TGTGCCAGCAGGGAGGGCCTTGAGTCTGAAGCTTTCTTT.

The chain employs TRBV7-9 and TRBJ2-7; no clear D. Trimming shortened V by 1 base and J by 0 bases, and 7 bases separated the two germline ends. CDR3 size: 14 residues. The germline V gene encodes CDR1 SEHNR and CDR2 FQNEAQ (reference sequence). The CDR3 nucleotides are TGTGCCAGCAGCTTAGGGATGCTCTCCTACGAGCAGTACTTC. Translation: CASSLGMLSYEQYF.

The chain has TRBV5-4 and TRBJ2-1; 7 bases map to TRBD2. The CDR3 covers 15 residues. The V and J ends lost 2 bases and 5 bases, in that order; junction bases with no gene match: 7. Germline CDR1 and CDR2: SGHNT and YYREEE (reference sequence). In nucleotides, the CDR3 is TGTGCCAGCAGCTTTGGCGGGAGCAGCGACAATGAGCAGTTCTTC. Protein sequence: CASSFGGSSDNEQFF.

V usage is TRBV7-2 and J usage is TRBJ1-1; no reliable D call. The CDR3 spans 16 residues. Trimming stripped 0 bases from V and 4 bases from J, with 15 bases between. Germline V gene data show CDR1 as SGHTA and CDR2 as FQGNSA. This chain's CDR3 is CASSLAVWAGGTEAFF. The CDR3 nucleotides read TGTGCCAGCAGCTTAGCGGTGTGGGCAGGCGGCACTGAAGCTTTCTTT.

With regard to this clone: The same CDR3 is also encoded by other DNA sequences in this sample. The V and J genes are TRBV7-8 and TRBJ2-5; 8 bases map to TRBD1. Germline V gene data show CDR1 as SGHVS and CDR2 as FQNEAQ. J gave up 5 bases and V 1 base, and 3 bases lay outside the gene matches. This CDR3 is 14 amino acids long. The CDR3 reads CASSLGDRGETQYF. CDR3 coding DNA: TGTGCCAGCAGCTTAGGTGACAGGGGCGAGACCCAGTACTTC.

This chain connects TRBV7-6 to TRBJ2-5, with TRBD2 matching over 11 bases. The CDR3 length is 17 residues. CDR1 is SGHVS and CDR2 is FNYEAQ in the germline V gene. J gave up 5 bases and V 1 base, and 9 bases lay outside the gene matches. CDR3 amino acids: CASSLVLAGGSGETQYF. The CDR3 nucleotides read TGTGCCAGCAGCTTAGTCCTAGCGGGAGGTTCGGGGGAGACCCAGTACTTC.

This chain joins TRBV2 and TRBJ1-3; D call uncertain. Looked up from germline, CDR1 is SNHLY and CDR2 is FYNNEI. CDR3 length equals 16 residues. The germline V and J ends were trimmed by 2 bases and 9 bases, with 20 bases remaining between them. For the CDR3, the DNA is TGTGCCAGCAGTGAATATTTAGTGGGGTTTTCAGCCACCATATATTTT. Residues: CASSEYLVGFSATIYF.

V gene TRBV5-4 combines with J gene TRBJ2-7, with TRBD2 matching over 8 bases. The V segment lost 4 bases and the J segment 5 bases; nucleotides outside the gene matches: 8. Looked up from germline, CDR1 is SGHNT and CDR2 is YYREEE (reference sequence). CDR3 length: 14 residues. The CDR3 nucleotides read TGTGCCAGCAGCCTAAGGACTAGCTTTAACGAGCAGTACTTC. Translated, it gives CASSLRTSFNEQYF.

This chain connects TRBV25-1 to TRBJ2-1; D might be TRBD1 or TRBD2, each matching 6 bases. The CDR3 totals 13 residues. The germline V gene encodes CDR1 MGHDK and CDR2 SYGVNS. V dropped 7 bases and J dropped 1 base, with 8 bases sitting between them. CDR3 sequence (DNA): TGTGCCAGCATAGGGGGGTCCTACAATGAGCAGTTCTTC. It specifies CASIGGSYNEQFF.

This clone was seen a few times. V is TRBV2 and J is TRBJ1-5; 7 positions match TRBD1. The germline CDR1 and CDR2 sequences are SNHLY and FYNNEI. J was trimmed by 3 bases and V by 6 bases; bases with no gene match: 5. This CDR3 is built from 14 residues. The CDR3 nucleotides read TGTGCCAGCAGCGAGACAGGGTACAATCAGCCCCAGCATTTT. Protein product: CASSETGYNQPQHF.

The genes are TRBV5-1 and TRBJ2-7; tentatively, D is TRBD1 or TRBD2 (6 bases each). The CDR3 sequence is 14 residues long. CDR1 is SGHRS, CDR2 YFSETQ, per germline. The V end was cut by 3 bases, the J end by 0 bases, with 10 bases between. The CDR3 region is CASSWGASSYEQYF. Here the CDR3 DNA reads TGCGCCAGCAGCTGGGGGGCTAGCTCCTACGAGCAGTACTTC. The variable domain in full, with the rest retrieved from reference TRBV5-1 and TRBJ2-7, is KAGVTQTPRYLIKTRGQQVTLSCSPISGHRSVSWYQQTPGQGLQFLFEYFSETQRNKGNFPGRFSGRQFSNSRSEMNVSTLELGDSALYLCASSWGASSYEQYFGPGTRLTVT.

The genes are TRBV29-1 and TRBJ2-5, with 8 bases identical to TRBD2. Per the germline V gene, CDR1 is SQVTM and CDR2 is ANQGSEA. Trimming took 1 base from V and 5 from J; bases not matched to a gene: 12. This CDR3 is 16 amino acids long. The CDR3 DNA follows: TGCAGCGTTGAAGCCGGGTCAGCGGGGGTTGTCGAGACCCAGTACTTC. Protein sequence: CSVEAGSAGVVETQYF.

As concerns this clone: This sample also contains other DNA sequences that code for the same CDR3. The rearrangement joins TRBV2 to TRBJ2-7; D unclear. The CDR3 runs 11 residues. Looked up from germline, CDR1 is SNHLY and CDR2 is FYNNEI. Trimming shortened V by 5 bases and J by 3 bases, and 5 bases separated the two germline ends. The CDR3: CASSYSYEQYF. CDR3 sequence (DNA): TGTGCCAGCAGTTACAGCTACGAGCAGTACTTC. The variable domain in full, with the rest retrieved from reference TRBV2 and TRBJ2-7, is EPEVTQTPSHQVTQMGQEVILRCVPISNHLYFYWYRQILGQKVEFLVSFYNNEISEKSEIFDDQFSVERPDGSNFTLKIRSTKLEDSAMYFCASSYSYEQYFGPGTRLTVT.

This chain links TRBV6-1 with TRBJ2-5; possible D gene TRBD2, 6 bases. CDR3 size: 13 residues. Between the trimmed V and J ends, which lost 4 bases and 4 bases, there was a span of 10 bases. Germline V gene lookup returns CDR1 MNHNS and CDR2 SASEGT. The CDR3 DNA is TGTGCCAGCAGTGGGGGACTTCTAGAGACCCAGTACTTC. As protein: CASSGGLLETQYF.

The chain recombines TRBV7-9 with TRBJ2-2; D is uncertain. CDR1 SEHNR and CDR2 FQNEAQ come from the germline V gene (reference sequence). V was clipped by 5 bases and J by 4 bases, with 11 bases between them. CDR3 length: 14 amino acids. CDR3 region: CASSPRALTGELFF. The CDR3 bases are TGTGCCAGCAGCCCCCGGGCCCTCACCGGGGAGCTGTTTTTT.

The V gene is TRBV2, the J gene TRBJ1-5, with D hard to call. Germline CDR1 is SNHLY and CDR2 is FYNNEI. This CDR3 contains 13 residues. Trimming left V 8 bases short and J 3 bases short, with 11 bases between. CDR3 DNA sequence: TGTGCCAGCGCCTTTAGTCCCAATCAGCCCCAGCATTTT. Translation: CASAFSPNQPQHF.

This clone has a handful of counts. The chain joins TRBV5-4 to TRBJ2-2; 11 bases agree with TRBD2. CDR3 size: 17 residues. V lost 0 bases, J lost 6 bases, and 7 bases stayed unmatched. From germline, CDR1 is SGHNT and CDR2 YYREEE (reference sequence). The CDR3 DNA is TGTGCCAGCAGCTTGGCACTAGCGGGAGATATTTCCGGGGAGCTGTTTTTT. Translating it yields CASSLALAGDISGELFF.

The rearrangement uses TRBV6-5 and TRBJ2-3; TRBD2 matches at 8 bases. CDR1 and CDR2 (germline): MNHEY, SVGAGI. CDR3 length equals 15 residues. With 5 bases clipped from V and 5 bases from J, the junction kept 9 bases outside the gene matches. This CDR3 reads CASSPPGGWGDTQYF. The CDR3 coding sequence is TGTGCCAGCAGTCCACCGGGAGGGTGGGGAGATACGCAGTATTTT.

The chain uses TRBV9 and TRBJ2-5; D is perhaps TRBD1 or TRBD2 (5 bases each). The CDR3 is 14 residues long. The V and J ends lost 2 bases and 0 bases respectively, with 8 bases between them. Per the germline V gene, CDR1 is SGDLS and CDR2 is YYNGEE. In nucleotides, the CDR3 is TGTGCCAGCAGCGTCGAGGGGTACCAAGAGACCCAGTACTTC. Amino acid sequence: CASSVEGYQETQYF.